This T cell receptor (beta chain) was documented in a study of blood T cell repertoires in COVID-19. Germline V CDR1 and CDR2: SGHRS, YFSETQ. The CDR3 runs 13 residues. J gave up 7 bases and V 4 bases, and 6 bases lay outside the gene matches. The assay was immunoSEQ multiplex PCR, and TCRdb's table has in-frame clones only and misses some. The sample carries about 220,000 clones, roughly 89% recorded once. This clonotype was sampled from a man aged 25 to 40 who had been exposed to COVID-19. The sample comprised PBMCs or T cells enriched from blood (not recorded which). The chain employs TRBV5-1 and TRBJ2-7; 9 bases align to TRBD1. This chain's CDR3 is CASSRRTGEEQYF. The CDR3 DNA reads TGCGCCAGCAGCCGAAGGACAGGGGAAGAGCAGTACTTC.